What follows are 9 T cell receptor beta chains derived from one specimen sequenced in a study of blood T cell repertoires in COVID-19. The table came from immunoSEQ multiplex PCR; TCRdb's copy has only in-frame clones and leaves some out. This table has around 100,000 clones, roughly 84% appearing once. Sequenced: peripheral blood. Every receptor here comes from a man aged 25-45 years in a cohort sampled during active COVID-19.

The gene calls are TRBV9 and TRBJ2-1, with D possibly being TRBD1 (6 bases). This CDR3 is built from 17 residues. Germline CDR1 and CDR2: SGDLS and YYNGEE. Trimming removed 3 bases from V and 2 bases from J, with 18 bases in between. DNA of the CDR3: TGTGCCAGCAGCGGCTCACCGACAGGCCTCACCTACAATGAGCAGTTCTTC. Amino acids: CASSGSPTGLTYNEQFF.

The V and J genes are TRBV7-8 and TRBJ1-4; D remains ambiguous. From germline, CDR1 is SGHVS and CDR2 FQNEAQ. CDR3 length: 16 amino acids. V lost 2 bases and J lost 2, with 12 bases in between. The CDR3 loop is CASSLTPGYTNEKLFF. The CDR3 nucleotides are TGTGCCAGCAGCTTAACACCCGGGTATACTAATGAAAAACTGTTTTTT.

The chain recombines TRBV5-6 with TRBJ2-5; D is possibly TRBD2 (5 bases). CDR1 SGHDT and CDR2 YYEEEE come from the germline V gene. The ends were cut back, 3 bases at V and 1 base at J, with 13 bases in the middle. CDR3 size: 15 residues. The CDR3 region is CASSYGLRAQETQYF. The CDR3 nucleotides read TGTGCCAGCAGCTATGGATTGAGGGCCCAAGAGACCCAGTACTTC.

This clone was seen only a few times. The chain recombines TRBV30 with TRBJ2-1; tentatively, D is TRBD1 (5 bases). V lost 4 bases, J lost 8 bases, and 18 bases lay in between. CDR1 and CDR2 (germline): GTSNPN, SVGIG (reference sequence). The CDR3 contains 14 residues. The CDR3 reads CAWTLTARAHEQFF. CDR3 DNA sequence: TGTGCCTGGACATTAACAGCCAGGGCTCATGAGCAGTTCTTC.

The J gene is TRBJ1-2, the V gene TRBV19; no firm D call. CDR1 is LNHDA and CDR2 is SQIVND in the germline V gene (reference sequence). Trimming removed 7 bases from V and 4 bases from J, with 13 bases in between. CDR3 length equals 13 residues. CDR3 DNA sequence: TGTGCCAGTACCAAGGAGTTCGGCTATGGCTACACCTTC. This codes for CASTKEFGYGYTF.

J is TRBJ1-6 and V is TRBV28, with D unresolved. Deletions cut 7 bases from V and 7 bases from J, with 20 bases between. The CDR3 spans 16 residues. CDR1 and CDR2 (germline): MDHEN, SYDVKM. CDR3 DNA sequence: TGTGCCAGCAACGCCGGCGGGCACCCGGGGAATTCACCCCTCCACTTT. Amino acid sequence: CASNAGGHPGNSPLHF.

The rearrangement joins TRBV5-1 to TRBJ2-6; 11 bases are a match to TRBD1. The germline CDR1 and CDR2 sequences are SGHRS and YFSETQ. CDR3 length: 20 amino acids. Trimming at V came to 1 base and at J to 0 bases, leaving 9 bases not matched to a gene. The chain's CDR3 is CASSLLQDRGLLSGANVLTF. CDR3 sequence (DNA): TGCGCCAGCAGCTTGTTACAGGACAGGGGGCTCCTCTCTGGGGCCAACGTCCTGACTTTC.

The rearrangement joins TRBV4-2 to TRBJ1-2; TRBD1 matches at 10 bases. From germline, CDR1 is LGHNA and CDR2 YNFKEQ. The V gene end was trimmed by 1 base and the J gene end by 4 bases; junction bases not matched to a gene: 0. This CDR3 region has 14 residues. The CDR3 reads CASSQGTGGYGYTF. CDR3 DNA sequence: TGTGCCAGCAGCCAAGGGACAGGGGGCTATGGCTACACCTTC.

The gene calls are TRBV5-4 and TRBJ2-6; 7 bases fit TRBD2. This CDR3 contains 17 residues. Trimming took 8 bases from V and 0 from J; bases not matched to a gene: 11. Germline CDR1 is SGHNT and CDR2 is YYREEE (reference sequence). CDR3 DNA: TGTGCCAGTCGGGGGGACGGAACCAGCTCTGGGGCCAACGTCCTGACTTTC. It encodes CASRGDGTSSGANVLTF.